This T cell receptor beta chain originates from a study of shared clonotypes between healthy human individuals. Trimming cost V 3 bases and J 3 bases; bases outside gene matches: 12. Germline V lookup: CDR1 LGHNA, CDR2 YNFKEQ. CDR3 size: 18 residues. Data came from immunoSEQ multiplex PCR; TCRdb stores just in-frame clones and leaves some out. Here the sample spans about 2 million clones, roughly 94% being singletons. The healthy adult donors were HIV-negative and reported no recent acute infections or vaccinations. A few counts support this clone. Sequenced sample: naive CD4+ T cells sorted from blood. Noted subset: CD45RA+ positively selected. This clonotype originated in a young man in good health. The chain links TRBV4-2 to TRBJ1-5; 9 bases line up with TRBD1. CDR3 loop: CASSQDTPGTGNNQPQHF. CDR3 nucleotides: TGTGCCAGCAGCCAGGACACCCCCGGGACAGGGAACAATCAGCCCCAGCATTTT.